This T cell receptor beta chain derives from a study of blood T cell repertoires in COVID-19 (TCRdb year 2020). About the study as a whole: The collaborator samples originated in the United States, Italy and Spain and spanned the acute and convalescent phases of COVID-19. The dataset comprised deeply sampled blood TCRbeta repertoires from subjects exposed to, actively infected with, or recovered from COVID-19. Samples came from the ongoing ImmuneRACE study (first 160 participants) plus 1,254 subjects from 6 global collaborators. The repertoires were released in a freely available public database intended as a resource for research on the immune response to SARS-CoV-2. The prospective study material was composed of cDNA or gDNA derived from T cells, B-cell-depleted T cells, or PBMCs. Nearly every sample came with metadata listing a de-identified subject ID, COVID-19 status, age in years and sex. Where HLA class I and class II types were available, the types were taken from metadata supplied by the sample provider, not from assay-based typing.

The investigation overall reported the following: The amount of clinical and demographic metadata varied by source and participant and was provided uncurated.

Cut back by 0 bases and 7 bases, the V and J ends lie 7 bases apart. There are 13 amino acids in the CDR3, from cysteine to phenylalanine inclusive. Just CDR3 DNA is preserved here, 39 bases in frame from base 1. The germline V gene supplies CDR1 ENHRY and CDR2 SYGVKD. The immunoSEQ Assay, a bias-controlled multiplex PCR, was used to amplify TCRbeta CDR3 regions from genomic DNA. The published analysis was carried out like this. Within the assay, amplification of reference gene primers was used to estimate how many nucleated cells each sample contained. Sequence reads were collapsed and filtered to measure the absolute abundance of every unique TCRbeta CDR3 rearrangement. For each sample, productive Simpson clonality was calculated as the square root of Simpson's diversity index over productive rearrangements. Held by TCRdb, this immuneACCESS table contains in-frame sequences only and omits some clones. Under half of the omission traces to an unresolved V gene where checked; the cause of the rest is unknown. The V and J calls and clone size were taken over from that table, and D and trimming were inferred from the DNA. This sample lists 210,000 or so clones; roughly 84% were detected once. The ten largest make up about 20% of the sample.

Points on this clone: Its antigen target is currently unknown. No quality values exist for individual bases; no much larger clone is one base distant.

Whole blood was collected in K2EDTA tubes by collaborating institutions according to the institutions' own protocols. For TCRbeta analysis, collaborators shipped samples in one of three forms: frozen whole blood, isolated PBMCs, or DNA extracted from either of those sample types. The receptor was derived from a human donor in a cohort sampled during active COVID-19. The chain is assembled from TRBV10-3 and TRBJ2-1; no D gene call is confident. Input material: peripheral blood. The nucleotides read TGTGCCATCAGTGAGTCGGCAGTAAATGAGCAGTTCTTC. It encodes CAISESAVNEQFF.